This TCR beta chain was sequenced in a study of blood T cell repertoires in COVID-19 (dated by TCRdb to the early 2020s). Background on the whole study: Collaborator samples came from the United States, Italy and Spain and covered acute and convalescent phases of COVID-19. The material from the prospective study consisted of cDNA or gDNA derived from T cells, B-cell-depleted T cells, or PBMCs. Where available, HLA class I and class II types were obtained from metadata supplied by the sample provider rather than from assay-based typing. Samples came from the ongoing ImmuneRACE study (first 160 participants) plus 1,254 subjects from 6 global collaborators. The dataset comprised deeply sampled blood TCRbeta repertoires from subjects exposed to, actively infected with, or recovered from COVID-19. The repertoires were released in a freely available public database meant as a resource for research on the immune response to SARS-CoV-2. Sample metadata almost always included a de-identified subject ID, COVID-19 status, age in years and sex. General conclusions and limits of the study: The amount of clinical and demographic metadata varied by source and participant and was provided uncurated.

The immunoSEQ Assay, a bias-controlled multiplex PCR, was used to amplify TCRbeta CDR3 regions from genomic DNA. The authors processed their data as follows. The number of nucleated cells in each sample was estimated by amplification of reference gene primers within the assay. Sequence reads were collapsed and filtered to measure the absolute abundance of every unique TCRbeta CDR3 rearrangement. For each sample, productive Simpson clonality was calculated by taking the square root of Simpson's diversity index across productive rearrangements. TCRdb took over this immuneACCESS table, retaining in-frame rearrangements with V and J assigned. Such tables are incomplete; in checked studies, under half of the missing clones stem from an unresolved V gene, and the remainder is unexplained. V, J and clone size reflect that table, while D and trimming were determined from the DNA. This sample has some 48,000 clones in its table, and more than 75% of those were observed once. The ten largest clones add up to under 6.5% of the sample.

Participants in the prospective study were enrolled through a virtual design, were aged roughly 18 to 90 years, and lived in roughly 26 United States geographic areas. To assign participants to cohorts, the prospective study relied on clinical history that participants themselves reported in a screening survey and a study questionnaire. Mobile phlebotomists in the prospective study collected whole blood, serum and a nasopharyngeal or oropharyngeal swab from every participant. Additional blood draws and questionnaires over an approximately 2-month period could optionally be provided by prospective study participants. Before DNA extraction, prospective study blood samples were shipped either frozen or at room temperature. Worth noting for this clone: No cognate antigen has been identified for it. Base qualities are not provided; no much larger clone lies one nucleotide away.

CDR1 SGHRS and CDR2 YFSETQ were looked up in the germline V gene. Its CDR3 holds 17 amino acids, cysteine through phenylalanine. Only the CDR3 part of the read is kept: 51 bases, read in frame from the first base. Clipping removes 4 bases from V and 5 bases from J, with 12 as the unmatched junction base count. The receptor's source is a woman aged 50 to 65 with acute COVID-19. Sequenced: PBMCs or T cells enriched from blood (not recorded which). The V and J genes are TRBV5-1 and TRBJ1-2; 12 bases in between match TRBD1. The CDR3 region reads CASSPGTGGALEYGYTF. The DNA sequence is TGCGCCAGCAGCCCCGGGACAGGGGGCGCCTTGGAATATGGCTACACCTTC.